This TCR beta chain was observed in a study of blood T cell repertoires in COVID-19. The study recruited people aged about 18 to 95 years across about two dozen US areas. Participant-given clinical history determined each cohort assignment. TCRdb's copy holds only in-frame clones and misses some; the assay was immunoSEQ multiplex PCR. The data show hundreds of thousands of clones, roughly 80% seen once. This receptor was taken from a man aged 35 to 55 who had been exposed to COVID-19. Sequenced: PBMCs or T cells enriched from blood (not recorded which).

CDR3 DNA: TGTGCCAGCAGCCAAGCAGACTACGAGCAGTACTTC. It codes for CASSQADYEQYF. The rearrangement uses TRBV3-1 (or the pseudogene TRBV3-2) and TRBJ2-5; D is undetermined. The end of the DNA aligns better with TRBJ2-7, so the J call may be wrong. Germline V gene data show CDR1 as LGHDT and CDR2 as YNNKEL (reference sequence). The CDR3 runs to 12 residues.